This TCR beta chain derives from a study of Ad26.COV2.S vaccination and SARS-CoV-2 variants. The overall study: Intramuscular Ad26.COV2.S at 5x10^10 or 1x10^11 viral particles.

As to this clone: Its specificity is not known.

The protocol was immunoSEQ multiplex PCR, while the TCRdb copy is restricted to in-frame clones and leaves out a portion. This sample has about 330,000 clones, with approximately 87% found just once. The treatment: 19 received Ad26.COV2.S at low or high dose, single or two shots; roughly 5 received placebo; per-sample allocation not given. Material that was analyzed had been drawn on day 63 after the first vaccine or placebo injection. An adult of 18-55 years in Boston served as donor. Study outcomes and limitations: Considerable breadth of spike-specific CD8+ and CD4+ T cell responses has reportedly been documented following vaccination. Greater spike-specific TCR breadth was seen in vaccine recipients than in placebo recipients.

This receptor was identified in a person between 18 and 65 years old who received the Ad26.COV2.S COVID-19 vaccine or a placebo. The specimen was peripheral blood, collected in a trial of Ad26.COV2.S vaccine versus placebo.

CDR3 sequence: CASSPGLAPNNEQFF. The DNA for the CDR3 is TGCGCCAGCAGCCCGGGACTAGCGCCAAACAATGAGCAGTTCTTC. The V and J genes are TRBV5-1 and TRBJ2-1, with TRBD2 matching 10 bases. Germline-derived CDR1 and CDR2 are SGHRS and YFSETQ. This CDR3 comprises 15 residues. The V segment lost 4 bases and the J segment 5 bases; nucleotides outside the gene matches: 6.